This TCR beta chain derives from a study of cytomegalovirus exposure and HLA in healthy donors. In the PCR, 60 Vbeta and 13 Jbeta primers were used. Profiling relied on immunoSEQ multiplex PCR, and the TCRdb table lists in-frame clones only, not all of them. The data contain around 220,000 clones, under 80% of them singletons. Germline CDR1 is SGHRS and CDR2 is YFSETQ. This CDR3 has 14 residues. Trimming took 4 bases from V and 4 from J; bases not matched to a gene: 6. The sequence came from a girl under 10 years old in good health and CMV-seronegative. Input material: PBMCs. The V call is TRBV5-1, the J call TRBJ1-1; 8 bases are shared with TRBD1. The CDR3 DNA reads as TGCGCCAGCAGCCTGACAGGGGTGGGCACTGAAGCTTTCTTT. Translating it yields CASSLTGVGTEAFF.